The 2 T cell receptor beta chains given below trace back to one sample, sequenced in a study of T cells in women clearing cervical HPV infection. Some clones are missing from TCRdb's copy, which holds only in-frame ones; the method was immunoSEQ multiplex PCR. The table for this sample gives around 35,000 clones. Source material: blood buffy coat. The receptors were gathered from a woman aged 18-70 years with a cervical HPV16 infection that either progressed to CIN3+ or cleared (not recorded which).

A remark on this clone: The CDR3 is cut off 3 residues early in the read; its end comes from the germline J gene. The J gene is TRBJ1-2, the V gene TRBV18, with D unclear. The CDR3 runs 11 residues. Looked up from germline, CDR1 is KGHSH and CDR2 is LQKENI. This chain's CDR3 is CASSPSNDYTF. The CDR3 DNA, read in part, is TGTGCCAGCTCACCTAGCAATGAC.

About this clone itself: The read halts 3 residues ahead of the CDR3 end, with the missing end drawn from the germline J gene. The chain carries TRBV5-1 and TRBJ2-3, with 8 bases lining up with TRBD1. The germline V gene encodes CDR1 SGHRS and CDR2 YFSETQ. Trimming took 3 bases from V and 6 from J; bases not matched to a gene: 18. The CDR3 runs 18 residues. The CDR3: CASSSFGQGTAARDTQYF. CDR3 bases read: TGCGCCAGCAGCTCCTTTGGACAGGGAACCGCCGCACGCGATACG.